This T cell receptor beta chain was captured in a study of T-cell memory formation after mild COVID-19. The wider study: TCR clusters showed largely donor specificity.

Study-wide results and limits: Certain responding clones were present in pre-infection memory, suggesting participation of cross-reactive memory. Day 15 to 85 contracting clones showed balanced CD4/CD8; later expanders leaned CD4+.

MiXCR was run by TCRdb on the 5' RACE reads, yielding one entry per CDR3 protein. The sample comprises approximately 490,000 distinct CDR3 sequences, roughly 22% of which are singletons, and around 13% rests with the top ten. Germline CDR1 and CDR2: SEHNR and FQNEAQ (reference sequence). The CDR3 has 14 amino acids. V was trimmed by 5 bases and J by 2 bases, leaving 13 bases between them. Remarks on this clonotype: Its antigen remains unknown.

This sequence was found in an adult woman who had mild COVID-19 (a few samples of this study predate the infection). Cell type and time point are not known. The rearrangement joins TRBV7-9 to TRBJ2-7; no clear D. Sequencing used PBMCs or a T cell subset sorted from them (not recorded which). The CDR3 DNA reads TGTGCCAGCAGCCAAAGCGCGAGGCCCTACGAGCAGTACTTC. Translated: CASSQSARPYEQYF.